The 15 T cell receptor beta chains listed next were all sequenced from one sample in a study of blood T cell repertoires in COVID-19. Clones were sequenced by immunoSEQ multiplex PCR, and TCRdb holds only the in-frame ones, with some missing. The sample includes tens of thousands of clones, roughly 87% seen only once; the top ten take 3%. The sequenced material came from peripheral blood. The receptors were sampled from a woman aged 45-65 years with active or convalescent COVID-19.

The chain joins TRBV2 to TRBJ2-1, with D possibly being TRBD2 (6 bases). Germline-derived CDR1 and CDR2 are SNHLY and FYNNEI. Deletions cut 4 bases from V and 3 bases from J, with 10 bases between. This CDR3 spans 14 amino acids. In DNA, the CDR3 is TGTGCCAGCAGTGCGCGGGGCTACTACAATGAGCAGTTCTTC. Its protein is CASSARGYYNEQFF.

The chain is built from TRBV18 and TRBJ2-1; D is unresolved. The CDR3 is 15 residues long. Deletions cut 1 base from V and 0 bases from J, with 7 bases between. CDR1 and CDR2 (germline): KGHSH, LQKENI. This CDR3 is CASSPQKRSYNEQFF. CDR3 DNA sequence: TGTGCCAGCTCACCACAGAAGCGCTCCTACAATGAGCAGTTCTTC.

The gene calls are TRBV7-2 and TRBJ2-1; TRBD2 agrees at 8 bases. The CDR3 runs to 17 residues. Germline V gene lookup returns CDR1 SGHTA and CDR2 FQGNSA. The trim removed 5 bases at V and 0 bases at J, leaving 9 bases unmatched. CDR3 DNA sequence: TGTGCCAGCAGCGGGGTGGCGGGGGGTAGCTCCTACAATGAGCAGTTCTTC. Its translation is CASSGVAGGSSYNEQFF.

CDR3 bases: TGTGCCAGCGCGGAGGGGGGGGGAGCCGGCTACACCTTC. It translates to CASAEGGGAGYTF. The chain combines TRBV6-5 with TRBJ1-2, with D perhaps matching TRBD1 (6 bases). V was pared by 8 bases and J by 8 bases, with 18 bases between. The CDR3 is made up of 13 amino acids. Germline V CDR1 and CDR2: MNHEY, SVGAGI.

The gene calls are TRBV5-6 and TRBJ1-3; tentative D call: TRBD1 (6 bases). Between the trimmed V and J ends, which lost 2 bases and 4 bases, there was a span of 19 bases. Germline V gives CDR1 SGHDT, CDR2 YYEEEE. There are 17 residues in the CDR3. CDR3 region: CASSFPPGPGGGNTIYF. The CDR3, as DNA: TGTGCCAGCAGCTTCCCTCCCGGGCCTGGGGGCGGAAACACCATATATTTT.

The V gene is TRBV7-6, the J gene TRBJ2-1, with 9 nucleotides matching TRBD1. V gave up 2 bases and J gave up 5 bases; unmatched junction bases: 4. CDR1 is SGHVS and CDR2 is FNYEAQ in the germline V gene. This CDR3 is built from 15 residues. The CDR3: CASSLTGGPDNEQFF. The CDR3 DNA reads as TGTGCCAGCAGCTTAACAGGGGGCCCAGACAATGAGCAGTTCTTC.

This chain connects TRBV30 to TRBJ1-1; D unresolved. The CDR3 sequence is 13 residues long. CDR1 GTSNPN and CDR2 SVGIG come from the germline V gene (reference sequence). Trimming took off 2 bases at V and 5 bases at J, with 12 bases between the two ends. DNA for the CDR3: TGTGCCTGGAGTCGAAAGGGAGGAACTGAAGCTTTCTTT. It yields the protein CAWSRKGGTEAFF.

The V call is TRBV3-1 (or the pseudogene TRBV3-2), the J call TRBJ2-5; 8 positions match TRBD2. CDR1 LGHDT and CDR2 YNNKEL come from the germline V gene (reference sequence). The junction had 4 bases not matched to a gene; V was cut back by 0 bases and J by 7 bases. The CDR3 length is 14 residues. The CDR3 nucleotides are TGTGCCAGCAGCCAAGAACTAGCGGTCACGACCCAGTACTTC. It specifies CASSQELAVTTQYF.

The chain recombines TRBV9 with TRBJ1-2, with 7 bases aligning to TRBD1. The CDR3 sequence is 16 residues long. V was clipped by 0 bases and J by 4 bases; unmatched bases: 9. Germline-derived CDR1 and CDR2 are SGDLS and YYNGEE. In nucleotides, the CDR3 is TGTGCCAGCAGCGTAGCGCGGACAGGTGAGAGCTATGGCTACACCTTC. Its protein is CASSVARTGESYGYTF.

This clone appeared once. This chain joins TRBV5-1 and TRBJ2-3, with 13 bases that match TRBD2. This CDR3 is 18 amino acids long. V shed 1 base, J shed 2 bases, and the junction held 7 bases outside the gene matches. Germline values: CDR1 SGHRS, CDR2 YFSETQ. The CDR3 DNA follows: TGCGCCAGCAGCTTGTGGTCGACTAGCGGGGGGACCACAGATACGCAGTATTTT. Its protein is CASSLWSTSGGTTDTQYF.

CDR3 sequence (DNA): TGTGCCAGTACCGAGCGGGGTGGTGAAGCTTTCTTT. Its translation is CASTERGGEAFF. V and J are TRBV19 and TRBJ1-1; D uncertain. Per the germline V gene, CDR1 is LNHDA and CDR2 is SQIVND (reference sequence). Between the trimmed V and J ends, which lost 7 bases and 7 bases, there was a span of 13 bases. CDR3 length: 12 amino acids.

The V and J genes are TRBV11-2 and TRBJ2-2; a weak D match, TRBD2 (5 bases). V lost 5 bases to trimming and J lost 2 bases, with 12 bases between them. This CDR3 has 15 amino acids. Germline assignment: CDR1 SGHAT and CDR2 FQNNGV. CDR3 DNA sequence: TGTGCCAGCAGCCCAAACGCGGGCAACACCGGGGAGCTGTTTTTT. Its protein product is CASSPNAGNTGELFF.

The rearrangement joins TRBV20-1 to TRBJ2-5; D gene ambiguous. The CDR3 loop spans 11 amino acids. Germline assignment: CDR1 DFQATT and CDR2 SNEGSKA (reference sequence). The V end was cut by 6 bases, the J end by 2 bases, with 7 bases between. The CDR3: CSAPLQETQYF. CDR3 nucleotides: TGCAGTGCACCACTGCAAGAGACCCAGTACTTC.

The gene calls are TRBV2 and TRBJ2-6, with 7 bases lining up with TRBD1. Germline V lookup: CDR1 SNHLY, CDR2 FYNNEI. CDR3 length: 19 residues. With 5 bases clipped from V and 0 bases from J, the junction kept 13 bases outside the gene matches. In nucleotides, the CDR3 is TGTGCCAGCAGTTCCTTGACAGGGATGGGACACTCTGGGGCCAACGTCCTGACTTTC. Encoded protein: CASSSLTGMGHSGANVLTF.

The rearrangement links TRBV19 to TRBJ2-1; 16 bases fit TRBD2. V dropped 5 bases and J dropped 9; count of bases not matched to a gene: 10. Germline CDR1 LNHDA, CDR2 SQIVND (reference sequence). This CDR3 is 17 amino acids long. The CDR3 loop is CASSSPLGTSGGAEQFF. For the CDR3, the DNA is TGTGCCAGTAGTTCGCCGTTAGGGACTAGCGGGGGGGCTGAGCAGTTCTTC.